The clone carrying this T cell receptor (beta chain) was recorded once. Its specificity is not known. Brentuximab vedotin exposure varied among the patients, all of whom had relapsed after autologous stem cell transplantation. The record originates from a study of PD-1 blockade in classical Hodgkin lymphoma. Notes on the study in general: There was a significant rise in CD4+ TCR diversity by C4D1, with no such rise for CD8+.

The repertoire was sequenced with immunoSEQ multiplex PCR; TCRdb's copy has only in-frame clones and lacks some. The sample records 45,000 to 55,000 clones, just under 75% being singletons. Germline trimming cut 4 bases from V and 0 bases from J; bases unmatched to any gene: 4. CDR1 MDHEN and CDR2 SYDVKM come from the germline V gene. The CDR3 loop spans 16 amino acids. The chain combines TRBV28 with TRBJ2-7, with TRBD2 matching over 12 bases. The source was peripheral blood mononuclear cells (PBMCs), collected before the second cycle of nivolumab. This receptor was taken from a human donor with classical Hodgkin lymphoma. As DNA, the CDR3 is TGTGCCAGCAGTTCCCAGACTAGCGGGAGCTCCTACGAGCAGTACTTC. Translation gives CASSSQTSGSSYEQYF. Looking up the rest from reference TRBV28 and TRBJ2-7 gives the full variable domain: DVKVTQSSRYLVKRTGEKVFLECVQDMDHENMFWYRQDPGLGLRLIYFSYDVKMKEKGDIPEGYSVSREKKERFSLILESASTNQTSMYLCASSSQTSGSSYEQYFGPGTRLTVT.